This T cell receptor beta chain appears in the sequencing data of a study of response to subunit inactivated influenza vaccine. The CDR3 is 16 amino acids. V lost 2 bases, J lost 8 bases, and 8 bases stayed unmatched. Germline CDR1 is LGHNA and CDR2 is YSLEER. TCRdb called the RT-PCR reads again in MiXCR, with one record for every CDR3 protein. This table has 250,000 to 350,000 distinct CDR3 sequences, approximately 20% appearing once. The V gene is TRBV4-3, the J gene TRBJ1-4, with 10 bases lining up with TRBD1. The clonotype was recovered from a man aged 50-75 years who received an inactivated influenza vaccine. Sequencing was performed on PBMCs from blood, taken approximately 22 months after vaccination. The CDR3 sequence is CASSQYRDRGGEKLFF. The CDR3 DNA reads TGCGCCAGCAGCCAATACCGGGACAGGGGCGGCGAAAAACTGTTTTTT.